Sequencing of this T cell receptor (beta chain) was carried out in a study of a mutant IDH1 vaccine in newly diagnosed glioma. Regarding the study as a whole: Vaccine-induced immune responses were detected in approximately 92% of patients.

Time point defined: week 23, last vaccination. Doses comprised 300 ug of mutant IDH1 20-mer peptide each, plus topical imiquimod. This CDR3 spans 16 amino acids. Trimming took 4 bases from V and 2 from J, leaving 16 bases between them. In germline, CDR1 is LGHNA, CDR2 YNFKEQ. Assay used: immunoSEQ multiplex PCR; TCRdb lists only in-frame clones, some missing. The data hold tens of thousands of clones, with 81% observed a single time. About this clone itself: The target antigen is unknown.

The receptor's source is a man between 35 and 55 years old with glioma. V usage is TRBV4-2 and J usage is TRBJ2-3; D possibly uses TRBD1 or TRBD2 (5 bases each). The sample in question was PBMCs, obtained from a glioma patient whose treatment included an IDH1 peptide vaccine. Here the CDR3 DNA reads TGTGCCAGCAGCCCACGGTCCGGGGACCTCACAGATACGCAGTATTTT. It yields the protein CASSPRSGDLTDTQYF.